This T cell receptor (beta chain) emerged from a study of identical twins. The germline V gene encodes CDR1 LNHNV and CDR2 YYDKDF (reference sequence). CDR3 size: 19 residues. V lost 0 bases to trimming and J lost 0 bases; unmatched junction nucleotides: 8. A note on this clonotype: Antigen specificity is unknown.

Unique molecular identifiers were present on the cDNA, and a universal primer site came from template switching. One entry per CDR3 protein results from TCRdb running MiXCR on the 5' RACE reads. The sample lists fewer than 250,000 distinct CDR3 sequences; under 10% were seen once. Whole-study results and caveats: Twin sharing of out-of-frame TCR alpha was underestimated by models in monozygotic pairs. Zero-insertion findings could be partly confounded by invariant cells (MAIT and iNKT cells). Excess sharing by twins proved weaker in beta out-of-frame sequences.

In addition, the sample was reused for a study of yellow fever vaccine responses in identical twins.

The chain recombines TRBV15 with TRBJ2-1; 10 nucleotides line up with TRBD2. Sequenced: memory (CD45RO+) T cells sorted from blood. The TCR sequence derives from a woman aged 18-30 years in good health. The CDR3 region has the DNA TGTGCCACCAGCAGAGAGGTAGCGGGGGGCTTGAGCTCCTACAATGAGCAGTTCTTC. Protein sequence: CATSREVAGGLSSYNEQFF. Full variable domain (rest looked up from reference TRBV15 and TRBJ2-1): DAMVIQNPRYQVTQFGKPVTLSCSQTLNHNVMYWYQQKSSQAPKLLFHYYDKDFNNEADTPDNFQSRRPNTSFCFLDIRSPGLGDTAMYLCATSREVAGGLSSYNEQFFGPGTRLTVL.